This note documents a single TCR beta chain sequence. The assay was immunoSEQ multiplex PCR, and TCRdb's table has in-frame clones only and misses some. The sample lists about 120,000 clones, around 95% occurring once. This entry belongs to a study of OX40 agonist ivuxolimab in advanced cancers. At the level of the study: Earlier treatment with anti-PD-1, anti-PD-L1 or anti-CTLA-4 was permitted, and 30% to 40% had received some. Three patients showed partial responses: one hepatocellular carcinoma and two cutaneous melanoma cases.

With 1 base clipped from V and 2 bases from J, the junction kept 8 bases outside the gene matches. In germline, CDR1 is SGHTA, CDR2 FQGNSA. The CDR3 sequence is 16 residues long. The clonotype originates from an adult with an advanced solid tumor such as melanoma, head and neck, liver or kidney cancer. This specimen consisted of CD4+ or CD8+ T cells sorted from blood, obtained in a trial of the OX40 agonist ivuxolimab. The chain carries TRBV7-2 and TRBJ2-7; 7 bases align to TRBD1. The CDR3: CASSLDWTGATYEQYF. In nucleotides, the CDR3 is TGTGCCAGCAGCTTAGATTGGACAGGTGCTACCTACGAGCAGTACTTC.